The source of this T cell receptor beta chain is a study of T cells in Graves' hyperthyroidism and ophthalmopathy. Findings and caveats of the study: Ophthalmopathy cases were set apart from stable hyperthyroidism by a 13 V-J model. Blood also held most thyroid clonotypes expanded beyond 0.001.

In this sample, this clonotype turned up many times. Its target is not known. The germline V gene has CDR1 LGHDT and CDR2 YNNKEL (reference sequence). Deletions cut 1 base from V and 11 bases from J, with 11 bases between. CDR3 size: 12 residues. The TCR beta CDR3 regions underwent amplification using RNA transcripts as the source. TCR CDR3 regions were first amplified by RT-PCR with HTBI primers. TCRdb reprocessed the multiplex PCR reads via MiXCR and lists one record per CDR3 protein. The top ten hold approximately 12% of the sample, which has 620,000 or so distinct CDR3 sequences, about 15% seen once.

Sequencing input: blood. The rearrangement links TRBV3-1 to TRBJ1-1; maybe TRBD1 (6 bases). The source of this sequence is a woman in her forties or fifties with Graves' ophthalmopathy. The CDR3 nucleotides read TGTGCCAGCAGCCAAGGGGGGGCAGGCGCTTTCTTT. This translates into CASSQGGAGAFF. Filled out from reference TRBV3-1 and TRBJ1-1, the complete variable domain reads DTAVSQTPKYLVTQMGNDKSIKCEQNLGHDTMYWYKQDSKKFLKIMFSYNNKELIINETVPNRFSPKSPDKAHLNLHINSLELGDSAVYFCASSQGGAGAFFGQGTRLTVV.